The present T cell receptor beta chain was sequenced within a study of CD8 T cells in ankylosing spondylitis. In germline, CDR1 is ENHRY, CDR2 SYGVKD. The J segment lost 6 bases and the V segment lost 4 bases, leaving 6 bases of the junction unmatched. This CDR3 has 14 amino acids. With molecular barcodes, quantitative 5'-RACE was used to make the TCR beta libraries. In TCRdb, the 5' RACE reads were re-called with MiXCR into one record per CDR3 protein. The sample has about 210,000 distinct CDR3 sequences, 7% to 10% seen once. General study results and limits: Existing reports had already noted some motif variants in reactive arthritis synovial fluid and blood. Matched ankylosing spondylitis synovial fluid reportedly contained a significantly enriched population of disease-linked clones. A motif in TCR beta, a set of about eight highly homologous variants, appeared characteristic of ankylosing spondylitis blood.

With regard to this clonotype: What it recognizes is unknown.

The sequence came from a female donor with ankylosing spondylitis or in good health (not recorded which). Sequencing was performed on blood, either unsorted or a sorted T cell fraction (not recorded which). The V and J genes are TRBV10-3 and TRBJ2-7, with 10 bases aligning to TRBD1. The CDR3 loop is CAISAGQGEAEQYF. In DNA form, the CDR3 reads TGTGCCATCAGTGCAGGACAGGGGGAAGCCGAGCAGTACTTC.